Listed below are T cell receptor beta chains from one sample, sequenced in a study of T cells in Graves' hyperthyroidism and ophthalmopathy. TCRdb fed the multiplex PCR reads into MiXCR, producing one record per CDR3 protein. The sample has around 360,000 distinct CDR3 sequences; roughly 15% are singletons. Sequencing was performed on blood. The receptors were gathered from a woman aged 55 to 70 with Graves' ophthalmopathy. Both conserved end residues are part of each CDR3. D genes are given only for firm matches. Size is stated for part of the rows, as once, few or many counts, or as a class when the clone is expanded.

D gene: NA; clone size: many; J gene: TRBJ1-1; V gene: TRBV10-3; CDR3 protein: CAIGRIRVRWNTEAFF; CDR3 DNA: TGTGCCATCGGTCGAATCAGGGTTAGGTGGAACACTGAAGCTTTCTTT
D gene: NA; clone size: many; J gene: TRBJ1-2; V gene: TRBV10-1; CDR3 protein: CARVGLRANYGYTF; CDR3 DNA: TGCGCCAGGGTGGGCTTAAGAGCTAACTATGGCTACACCTTC
D gene: TRBD2; clone size: many; J gene: TRBJ2-1; V gene: TRBV20-1; CDR3 protein: CSAREHASGSHIEGEDEQFF; CDR3 DNA: TGCAGTGCTAGAGAACATGCTAGCGGGAGTCACATTGAGGGAGAAGATGAGCAGTTCTTC
D gene: NA; clone size: many; J gene: TRBJ2-7; V gene: TRBV2; CDR3 protein: CASSVRDYYEQYF; CDR3 DNA: TGTGCCAGCAGTGTCCGGGATTACTACGAGCAGTACTTC
D gene: NA; clone size: many; J gene: TRBJ1-2; V gene: TRBV7-8; CDR3 protein: CASSRRSNGGGYTF; CDR3 DNA: TGTGCCAGCAGTAGAAGGTCCAACGGGGGTGGCTACACCTTC
D gene: TRBD1; clone size: NA; J gene: TRBJ1-5; V gene: TRBV6-1; CDR3 protein: CASRPDRAGVARNQPQHF; CDR3 DNA: TGTGCCAGCAGACCAGACAGGGCGGGAGTAGCCCGCAATCAGCCCCAGCATTTT
D gene: TRBD2; clone size: few; J gene: TRBJ2-1; V gene: TRBV20-1; CDR3 protein: CSARGLAGNEQFF; CDR3 DNA: TGCAGTGCTAGGGGACTAGCGGGAAATGAGCAGTTCTTC
D gene: TRBD2; clone size: many; J gene: TRBJ2-1; V gene: TRBV6-1; CDR3 protein: CASMSGLAGGWQFF; CDR3 DNA: TGTGCCAGCATGTCGGGACTAGCGGGAGGGTGGCAGTTCTTC
D gene: NA; clone size: NA; J gene: TRBJ1-1; V gene: TRBV18; CDR3 protein: CASSPRTGAYTEAFF; CDR3 DNA: TGTGCCAGCTCACCACGTACCGGGGCCTACACTGAAGCTTTCTTT
D gene: NA; clone size: many; J gene: TRBJ2-1; V gene: TRBV20-1; CDR3 protein: CSANRGYNEQFF; CDR3 DNA: TGCAGTGCTAATCGGGGTTACAATGAGCAGTTCTTC
D gene: NA; clone size: many; J gene: TRBJ2-7; V gene: TRBV11-2; CDR3 protein: CASSLEGGEQYF; CDR3 DNA: TGTGCCAGCAGCTTAGAGGGGGGCGAGCAGTACTTC
D gene: TRBD2; clone size: many; J gene: TRBJ2-1; V gene: TRBV7-9; CDR3 protein: CASSLGGGTSGIYNEQFF; CDR3 DNA: TGTGCCAGCAGCTTAGGCGGGGGGACTAGCGGGATCTACAATGAGCAGTTCTTC
D gene: NA; clone size: many; J gene: TRBJ2-7; V gene: TRBV6-2/TRBV6-3; CDR3 protein: CASSYSKVYEQYF; CDR3 DNA: TGTGCCAGCAGTTACTCGAAGGTGTACGAGCAGTACTTC
D gene: NA; clone size: many; J gene: TRBJ2-7; V gene: TRBV3-1; CDR3 protein: CASSQEPQGPQYF; CDR3 DNA: TGTGCCAGCAGCCAAGAACCTCAGGGGCCGCAGTACTTC
D gene: NA; clone size: once; J gene: TRBJ2-7; V gene: TRBV12-3/TRBV12-4; CDR3 protein: CASSVGGRSSYDQYF; CDR3 DNA: TGTGCCAGCAGTGTTGGGGGGAGGAGCTCCTATGATCAGTACTTC
D gene: TRBD1; clone size: NA; J gene: TRBJ2-4; V gene: TRBV20-1; CDR3 protein: CSARNPGQGRDIQYF; CDR3 DNA: TGCAGTGCTAGAAACCCGGGACAGGGCCGGGACATTCAGTACTTC
D gene: TRBD1; clone size: NA; J gene: TRBJ1-6; V gene: TRBV6-1; CDR3 protein: CASRATGANSPLHF; CDR3 DNA: TGTGCCAGCCGGGCGACAGGGGCCAATTCACCCCTCCACTTT
D gene: TRBD2; clone size: few; J gene: TRBJ2-1; V gene: TRBV15; CDR3 protein: CATSSNSESGRAGYNEQFF; CDR3 DNA: TGTGCCACCAGCAGCAACTCCGAAAGCGGGAGGGCTGGGTACAATGAGCAGTTCTTC
D gene: NA; clone size: NA; J gene: TRBJ1-5; V gene: TRBV7-9; CDR3 protein: CASSSSGGVQPQHF; CDR3 DNA: TGTGCCAGCAGCTCCTCGGGAGGGGTCCAGCCCCAGCATTTT
D gene: NA; clone size: NA; J gene: TRBJ2-1; V gene: TRBV2; CDR3 protein: CARAVPPGDEQFF; CDR3 DNA: TGTGCCAGAGCGGTTCCTCCCGGGGATGAGCAGTTCTTC
D gene: NA; clone size: NA; J gene: TRBJ2-5; V gene: TRBV9; CDR3 protein: CASSVDSGLETQYF; CDR3 DNA: TGTGCCAGCAGCGTAGATTCTGGGCTAGAGACCCAGTACTTC
D gene: TRBD1; clone size: many; J gene: TRBJ2-5; V gene: TRBV6-1; CDR3 protein: CASSSRQGAGETQYF; CDR3 DNA: TGTGCCAGCAGTTCCAGACAGGGGGCAGGAGAGACCCAGTACTTC
D gene: NA; clone size: many; J gene: TRBJ2-5; V gene: TRBV28; CDR3 protein: CASSEPGTQAETQYF; CDR3 DNA: TGTGCCAGCAGTGAGCCCGGGACCCAGGCGGAGACCCAGTACTTC
D gene: TRBD2; clone size: many; J gene: TRBJ2-7; V gene: TRBV29-1; CDR3 protein: CSGGVSGISSEQYF; CDR3 DNA: TGCAGCGGGGGGGTGAGCGGGATATCCTCCGAGCAGTACTTC
D gene: TRBD2; clone size: few; J gene: TRBJ2-3; V gene: TRBV6-1; CDR3 protein: CASKLAGGTDTQYF; CDR3 DNA: TGTGCCAGCAAACTAGCGGGAGGAACAGATACGCAGTATTTT
D gene: TRBD2; clone size: many; J gene: TRBJ2-5; V gene: TRBV12-3/TRBV12-4; CDR3 protein: CASSLEAGGRETQYF; CDR3 DNA: TGTGCCAGCAGTTTAGAAGCGGGAGGCAGGGAGACCCAGTACTTC
D gene: TRBD1; clone size: few; J gene: TRBJ1-1; V gene: TRBV5-4; CDR3 protein: CASSLGWTGGETEAFF; CDR3 DNA: TGTGCCAGCAGCTTGGGGTGGACAGGGGGGGAGACTGAAGCTTTCTTT
D gene: TRBD2; clone size: many; J gene: TRBJ2-7; V gene: TRBV9; CDR3 protein: CASSLGLAGAEEQYF; CDR3 DNA: TGTGCCAGCAGCCTAGGACTAGCGGGAGCGGAAGAGCAGTACTTC
D gene: NA; clone size: many; J gene: TRBJ2-7; V gene: TRBV28; CDR3 protein: CASSPAQSGAGYEQYF; CDR3 DNA: TGTGCCAGCAGTCCGGCCCAGTCAGGGGCTGGCTACGAGCAGTACTTC
D gene: NA; clone size: NA; J gene: TRBJ2-3; V gene: TRBV9; CDR3 protein: CASSVLSVFSTDTQYF; CDR3 DNA: TGTGCCAGCAGCGTTCTTAGCGTTTTCAGCACAGATACGCAGTATTTT
D gene: NA; clone size: many; J gene: TRBJ2-2; V gene: TRBV30; CDR3 protein: CAWSPVRLGELFF; CDR3 DNA: TGTGCCTGGAGTCCCGTCCGCCTCGGGGAGCTGTTTTTT
D gene: NA; clone size: NA; J gene: TRBJ2-2; V gene: TRBV7-3; CDR3 protein: CASSLKEGENTGELFF; CDR3 DNA: TGTGCCAGCAGCTTAAAGGAGGGGGAGAACACCGGGGAGCTGTTTTTT
D gene: TRBD2; clone size: few; J gene: TRBJ2-2; V gene: TRBV15; CDR3 protein: CATSRALAGVGNTGELFF; CDR3 DNA: TGTGCCACCAGCAGAGCTCTAGCGGGAGTAGGGAACACCGGGGAGCTGTTTTTT
D gene: NA; clone size: few; J gene: TRBJ2-6; V gene: TRBV19; CDR3 protein: CASSIERQANVLTF; CDR3 DNA: TGTGCCAGTAGTATAGAACGACAGGCCAACGTCCTGACTTTC
D gene: NA; clone size: many; J gene: TRBJ1-5; V gene: TRBV30; CDR3 protein: CAWNVEDQPQHF; CDR3 DNA: TGTGCCTGGAATGTAGAGGATCAGCCCCAGCATTTT
D gene: NA; clone size: NA; J gene: TRBJ2-2; V gene: TRBV18; CDR3 protein: CASSLAEARTGELFF; CDR3 DNA: TGTGCCAGCTCACTGGCCGAAGCACGAACCGGGGAGCTGTTTTTT
D gene: NA; clone size: many; J gene: TRBJ2-3; V gene: TRBV11-1; CDR3 protein: CASSLSLDLTGSTDTQYF; CDR3 DNA: TGTGCCAGCAGCTTATCCCTGGACTTAACAGGGTCCACAGATACGCAGTATTTT
D gene: NA; clone size: many; J gene: TRBJ2-3; V gene: TRBV5-6; CDR3 protein: CASMPETGWGTDTQYF; CDR3 DNA: TGTGCCAGCATGCCCGAGACAGGTTGGGGCACAGATACGCAGTATTTT
D gene: NA; clone size: many; J gene: TRBJ2-7; V gene: TRBV7-2; CDR3 protein: CASSLHSSGSYEQYF; CDR3 DNA: TGTGCCAGCAGTTTACACTCAAGCGGCTCCTACGAGCAGTACTTC
D gene: NA; clone size: many; J gene: TRBJ2-3; V gene: TRBV29-1; CDR3 protein: CSVDSTGTDTQYF; CDR3 DNA: TGCAGCGTTGACTCGACGGGCACAGATACGCAGTATTTT
D gene: TRBD2; clone size: NA; J gene: TRBJ2-2; V gene: TRBV4-1; CDR3 protein: CASSQVGTSHTGELFF; CDR3 DNA: TGCGCCAGCAGCCAAGTGGGGACTAGCCACACCGGGGAGCTGTTTTTT
D gene: NA; clone size: NA; J gene: TRBJ2-1; V gene: TRBV12-3/TRBV12-4; CDR3 protein: CASTDQGLAILTEQFF; CDR3 DNA: TGTGCCAGCACGGACCAGGGGTTAGCAATCCTAACTGAGCAGTTCTTC
D gene: NA; clone size: NA; J gene: TRBJ1-3; V gene: TRBV9; CDR3 protein: CASSASQARNTIYF; CDR3 DNA: TGTGCCAGCAGCGCCTCCCAAGCCCGGAACACCATATATTTT
D gene: NA; clone size: many; J gene: TRBJ2-3; V gene: TRBV6-6; CDR3 protein: CASSYSDTQYF; CDR3 DNA: TGTGCCAGCAGTTACTCGGATACGCAGTATTTT
D gene: NA; clone size: few; J gene: TRBJ2-1; V gene: TRBV6-1; CDR3 protein: CASKYGVVNEQFF; CDR3 DNA: TGTGCCAGCAAGTACGGGGTTGTCAATGAGCAGTTCTTC
D gene: NA; clone size: many; J gene: TRBJ2-5; V gene: TRBV7-8; CDR3 protein: CASSLEAGGTQYF; CDR3 DNA: TGTGCCAGCAGCTTAGAGGCCGGCGGAACCCAGTACTTC
D gene: TRBD2; clone size: many; J gene: TRBJ2-3; V gene: TRBV27; CDR3 protein: CASSSRSGSGMYTQYF; CDR3 DNA: TGTGCCAGCAGTTCAAGGAGCGGGAGCGGGATGTATACGCAGTATTTT
D gene: TRBD2; clone size: many; J gene: TRBJ2-7; V gene: TRBV2; CDR3 protein: CASSDERETEQYF; CDR3 DNA: TGTGCCAGCAGTGATGAGCGGGAAACCGAGCAGTACTTC
D gene: NA; clone size: NA; J gene: TRBJ2-2; V gene: TRBV12-3/TRBV12-4; CDR3 protein: CASRRAGTQTGELFF; CDR3 DNA: TGTGCCAGCAGGCGTGCCGGGACACAGACCGGGGAGCTGTTTTTT
D gene: TRBD2; clone size: many; J gene: TRBJ2-3; V gene: TRBV5-1; CDR3 protein: CASSFREGPLNTDTQYF; CDR3 DNA: TGCGCCAGCAGCTTCCGGGAGGGCCCTCTCAACACAGATACGCAGTATTTT
D gene: NA; clone size: NA; J gene: TRBJ1-6; V gene: TRBV25-1; CDR3 protein: CASRGYNSPLHF; CDR3 DNA: TGTGCCAGCAGGGGTTATAATTCACCCCTCCACTTT
D gene: NA; clone size: NA; J gene: TRBJ2-7; V gene: TRBV20-1; CDR3 protein: CSASTDSPYYEQYF; CDR3 DNA: TGCAGTGCTAGTACTGACTCTCCTTACTACGAGCAGTACTTC
D gene: NA; clone size: NA; J gene: TRBJ2-2; V gene: TRBV28; CDR3 protein: CASSPVNTGELFF; CDR3 DNA: TGTGCCAGCAGCCCCGTGAACACCGGGGAGCTGTTTTTT
D gene: TRBD1; clone size: many; J gene: TRBJ2-3; V gene: TRBV29-1; CDR3 protein: CSVPGQGGTDTQYF; CDR3 DNA: TGCAGCGTGCCTGGACAGGGCGGCACAGATACGCAGTATTTT
D gene: TRBD2; clone size: NA; J gene: TRBJ2-7; V gene: TRBV18; CDR3 protein: CASSLTSDSAYEQYF; CDR3 DNA: TGTGCCAGCTCCCTTACTAGCGACTCAGCCTACGAGCAGTACTTC
D gene: TRBD1; clone size: few; J gene: TRBJ2-7; V gene: TRBV4-1; CDR3 protein: CASSLIGTGFYEQYF; CDR3 DNA: TGCGCCAGCAGCCTAATCGGGACAGGGTTCTACGAGCAGTACTTC